Below are 13 T cell receptor beta chains sequenced from a single sample in a study of cytomegalovirus exposure and HLA in healthy donors. The table came from immunoSEQ multiplex PCR; TCRdb's copy has only in-frame clones and leaves some out. The repertoire includes 100,000 to 150,000 clones, approximately 95% of them detected once, and about 1.7% sits in the top ten. Sequencing used PBMCs. The receptors come from a man younger than 35 in good health and CMV-seronegative.

The chain carries TRBV7-2 and TRBJ1-1, with 8 bases identical to TRBD1. This CDR3 is 15 amino acids long. Germline V gene data show CDR1 as SGHTA and CDR2 as FQGNSA. With 1 base clipped from V and 1 base from J, the junction kept 2 bases outside the gene matches. CDR3 in DNA: TGTGCCAGCAGCTTAGGGGGGACAGGGAACACTGAAGCTTTCTTT. This encodes CASSLGGTGNTEAFF.

V is TRBV7-3 and J is TRBJ2-7, with TRBD2 identical over 9 bases. The V segment lost 5 bases and the J segment 6 bases; nucleotides outside the gene matches: 5. CDR1 SGHTA and CDR2 FQGTGA come from the germline V gene. This CDR3 is built from 13 residues. As DNA, the CDR3 is TGTGCCAGCAGCGGAGGACTAGCGCGCGAGCAGTACTTC. As protein: CASSGGLAREQYF.

The V and J genes are TRBV7-6 and TRBJ1-4; TRBD1 agrees at 7 bases. This CDR3 contains 18 residues. V was clipped by 5 bases and J by 5 bases; unmatched bases: 17. The V gene's germline CDR1 is SGHVS and CDR2 FNYEAQ. CDR3 sequence (DNA): TGTGCCAGCAGCCTTTTGAGTCGGACAGGACTAACCAATGAAAAACTGTTTTTT. It yields the protein CASSLLSRTGLTNEKLFF.

The V call is TRBV18, the J call TRBJ1-2; D is perhaps TRBD1 (5 bases). CDR1 is KGHSH and CDR2 is LQKENI in the germline V gene. This CDR3 is built from 13 residues. V lost 6 bases and J 6 bases, leaving 14 bases between the germline ends. The CDR3 DNA follows: TGTGCCAGCTCTCCCCAGGGTTTCAATGGCTACACCTTC. It specifies CASSPQGFNGYTF.

J is TRBJ2-1 and V is TRBV7-2; D is possibly TRBD1 (5 bases). In germline, CDR1 is SGHTA, CDR2 FQGNSA. This CDR3 contains 15 residues. V lost 1 base, J lost 5 bases, and 12 bases lay in between. CDR3 in amino acids: CASSLGGAGNNEQFF. The CDR3 DNA reads as TGTGCCAGCAGCTTAGGTGGGGCTGGGAACAATGAGCAGTTCTTC.

The chain combines TRBV2 with TRBJ2-5; a possible D gene is TRBD2 (6 bases). This CDR3 has 14 amino acids. Germline V lookup: CDR1 SNHLY, CDR2 FYNNEI. Trimming pared 7 bases from V and 1 base from J, leaving 13 bases between. CDR3 coding DNA: TGTGCCAGCACGGGAGCGCAGCCCCAAGAGACCCAGTACTTC. It yields the protein CASTGAQPQETQYF.

The rearrangement uses TRBV28 and TRBJ1-4; D remains ambiguous. This CDR3 is 16 amino acids long. Germline loops: CDR1 MDHEN, CDR2 SYDVKM. V was shortened by 3 bases and J by 3 bases, with 14 bases between the two germline ends. CDR3: CASSFGGLRANEKLFF. The CDR3 DNA reads as TGTGCCAGCAGTTTTGGAGGGCTAAGGGCTAATGAAAAACTGTTTTTT.

The J gene is TRBJ2-1, the V gene TRBV7-9, with D maybe TRBD1 (6 bases). The CDR3 runs 12 residues. Trimming pared 9 bases from V and 5 bases from J, leaving 11 bases between. Germline V lookup: CDR1 SEHNR, CDR2 FQNEAQ (reference sequence). CDR3 bases: TGTGCCAGTGCGAGGGACAACAATGAGCAGTTCTTC. Residues: CASARDNNEQFF.

This chain uses TRBV28 with TRBJ1-5; 7 bases agree with TRBD1. Germline CDR1 MDHEN, CDR2 SYDVKM. The CDR3 spans 17 residues. The trim removed 2 bases at V and 3 bases at J, leaving 10 bases unmatched. The CDR3 region has the DNA TGTGCCAGCAGTTTAAGGGCACCGGGACAGACCAATCAGCCCCAGCATTTT. Translated, it gives CASSLRAPGQTNQPQHF.

The CDR3 loop reads CASSLGRTGATDTQYF. DNA for the CDR3: TGTGCCAGCAGCTTGGGTAGGACAGGGGCAACAGATACGCAGTATTTT. This sequence joins TRBV5-4 and TRBJ2-3, with 9 bases lining up with TRBD1. V was clipped by 0 bases and J by 3 bases; unmatched bases: 5. Germline V gene lookup returns CDR1 SGHNT and CDR2 YYREEE (reference sequence). The CDR3 loop spans 16 amino acids.

The gene calls are TRBV4-3 and TRBJ1-2; 10 bases fit TRBD1. Trimming removed 4 bases from V and 5 bases from J; junction bases left unmatched: 10. Germline CDR1 and CDR2: LGHNA and YSLEER. This CDR3 region has 16 residues. Here the CDR3 DNA reads TGCGCCAGCAGCCCCTCACTGGGACAGGGGTTTTATGGCTACACCTTC. This codes for CASSPSLGQGFYGYTF.

V gene TRBV4-2 combines with J gene TRBJ2-2, with TRBD2 identical over 13 bases. The germline CDR1 and CDR2 sequences are LGHNA and YNFKEQ. This CDR3 has 18 residues. V shed 4 bases, J shed 2 bases, and the junction held 7 bases outside the gene matches. CDR3 coding DNA: TGTGCCAGCAGCCCCGGGACTAGCGGGAACTTAAACACCGGGGAGCTGTTTTTT. Protein: CASSPGTSGNLNTGELFF.

The chain recombines TRBV19 with TRBJ2-3; 11 positions match TRBD1. Germline V CDR1 and CDR2: LNHDA, SQIVND (reference sequence). The V segment lost 9 bases and the J segment 3 bases; nucleotides outside the gene matches: 5. The CDR3 is 14 residues long. The DNA for the CDR3 is TGTGCCAGCTCGGACAGGGGGCGTACAGATACGCAGTATTTT. It encodes CASSDRGRTDTQYF.